This T cell receptor beta chain was profiled in a study of T cell responses to AZD1222 COVID-19 vaccine. On the study more broadly: Analysis merged second doses at about 4 or about 12 weeks. Findings of the study overall: Of the AZD1222 recipients, only five to seven were seropositive at baseline.

Repertoires were generated with immunoSEQ multiplex PCR, while TCRdb's copy carries only in-frame clones and drops some. The data contain some 130,000 clones, more than 80% of them singletons. A note on this clone: Its antigen is undetermined.

Trimming removed 6 bases from V and 8 bases from J, with 11 bases in between. The CDR3 contains 13 residues. The germline CDR1 and CDR2 sequences are MNHEY and SVGAGI. This sample comprised peripheral blood, obtained on day 0 of AZD1222 vaccination. The receptor was derived from an adult in good health. V and J are TRBV6-5 and TRBJ1-6, with TRBD1 as a possible D gene (5 bases). This CDR3 reads CASRRRGDSPLHF. The CDR3, as DNA: TGTGCCAGCAGAAGGCGGGGGGATTCACCCCTCCACTTT.